This entry is about one T cell receptor (beta chain). The antigen remains unidentified. Germline loops: CDR1 MGHRA, CDR2 YSYEKL. The CDR3 runs to 17 residues. V was pared by 1 base and J by 2 bases, with 11 bases of the junction left unmatched. This record belongs to a study of CD8+CD57+ T cells in acquired aplastic anemia. Study-level findings and limits: Significant differences in CD8+ Simpson's diversity were not observed between patients and controls. Overlap between patients and controls comprised just under 30 CD8+ CDR3 sequences.

It was genomic DNA that served as the template for profiling TCR beta VDJ and CDR3. A single record per CDR3 protein comes from TCRdb applying MiXCR to the reads. Of about 160,000 distinct CDR3 sequences listed, roughly 40% are singletons. The sequencing input was sorted CD4+, CD8+, or CD8+CD57+ T cells (not recorded which) from PBMCs. The clonotype comes from a human donor in good health. The rearrangement joins TRBV4-1 to TRBJ2-7; 7 nucleotides line up with TRBD1. The CDR3 region is CASSQGKAGTVAYEQYF. In nucleotides, the CDR3 is TGCGCCAGCAGCCAAGGAAAGGCCGGGACAGTTGCCTACGAGCAGTACTTC.